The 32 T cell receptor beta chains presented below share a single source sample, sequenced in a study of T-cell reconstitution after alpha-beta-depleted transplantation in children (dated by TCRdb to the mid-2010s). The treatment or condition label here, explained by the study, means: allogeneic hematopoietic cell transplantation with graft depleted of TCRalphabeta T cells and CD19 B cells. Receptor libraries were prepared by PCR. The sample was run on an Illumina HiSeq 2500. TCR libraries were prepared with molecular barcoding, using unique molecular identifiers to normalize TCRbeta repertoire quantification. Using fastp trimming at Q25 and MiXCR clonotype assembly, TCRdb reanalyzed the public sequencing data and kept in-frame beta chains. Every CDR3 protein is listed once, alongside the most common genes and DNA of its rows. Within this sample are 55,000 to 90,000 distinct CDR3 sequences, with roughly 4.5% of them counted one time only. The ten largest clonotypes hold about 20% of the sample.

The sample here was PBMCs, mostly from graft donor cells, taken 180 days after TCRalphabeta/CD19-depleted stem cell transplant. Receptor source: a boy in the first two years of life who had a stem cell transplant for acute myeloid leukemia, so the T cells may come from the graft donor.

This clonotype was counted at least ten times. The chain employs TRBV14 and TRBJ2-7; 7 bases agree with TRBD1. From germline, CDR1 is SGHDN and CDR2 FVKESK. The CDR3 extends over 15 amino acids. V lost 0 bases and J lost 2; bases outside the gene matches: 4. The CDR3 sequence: CASSQERDRPYEQYV. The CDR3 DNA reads TGTGCCAGCAGCCAAGAAAGGGACAGACCCTACGAGCAGTACGTC.

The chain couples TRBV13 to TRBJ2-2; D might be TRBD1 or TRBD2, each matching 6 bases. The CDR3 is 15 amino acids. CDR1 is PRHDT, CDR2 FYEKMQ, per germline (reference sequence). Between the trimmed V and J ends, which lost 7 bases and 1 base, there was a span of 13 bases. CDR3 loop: CASNNGGQNTGELFF. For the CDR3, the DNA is TGTGCCAGCAACAACGGGGGCCAGAACACCGGGGAGCTGTTTTTT.

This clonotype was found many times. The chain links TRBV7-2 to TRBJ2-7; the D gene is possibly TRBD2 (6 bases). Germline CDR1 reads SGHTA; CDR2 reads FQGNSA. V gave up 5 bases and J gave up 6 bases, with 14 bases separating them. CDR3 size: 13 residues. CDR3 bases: TGTGCCAGCAGCCTCGGGACTCCCAGCGAGCAGTACTTC. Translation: CASSLGTPSEQYF.

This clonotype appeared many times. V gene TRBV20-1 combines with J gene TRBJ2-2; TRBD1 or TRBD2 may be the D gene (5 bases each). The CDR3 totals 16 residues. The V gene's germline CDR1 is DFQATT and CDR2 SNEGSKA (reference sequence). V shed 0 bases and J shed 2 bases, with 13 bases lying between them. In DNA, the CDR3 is TGCAGTGCTAGAGATCCTCGGGACCTTAACACCGGGGAGCTGTTTTTT. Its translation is CSARDPRDLNTGELFF.

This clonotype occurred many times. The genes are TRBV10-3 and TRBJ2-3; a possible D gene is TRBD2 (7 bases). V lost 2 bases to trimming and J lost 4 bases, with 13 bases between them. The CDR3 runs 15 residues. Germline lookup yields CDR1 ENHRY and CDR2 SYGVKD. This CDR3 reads CAISEAGARPDTQYF. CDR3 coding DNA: TGTGCCATCAGTGAGGCGGGGGCCCGTCCAGATACGCAGTATTTT.

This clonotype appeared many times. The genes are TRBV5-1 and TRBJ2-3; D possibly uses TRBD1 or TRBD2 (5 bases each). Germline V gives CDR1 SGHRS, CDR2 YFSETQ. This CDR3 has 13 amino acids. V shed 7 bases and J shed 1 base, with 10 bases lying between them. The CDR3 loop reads CASGDGGTDTQYF. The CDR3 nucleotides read TGCGCCAGCGGGGACGGAGGCACAGATACGCAGTATTTT. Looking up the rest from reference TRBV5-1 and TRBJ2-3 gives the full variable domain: KAGVTQTPRYLIKTRGQQVTLSCSPISGHRSVSWYQQTPGQGLQFLFEYFSETQRNKGNFPGRFSGRQFSNSRSEMNVSTLELGDSALYLCASGDGGTDTQYFGPGTRLTVL.

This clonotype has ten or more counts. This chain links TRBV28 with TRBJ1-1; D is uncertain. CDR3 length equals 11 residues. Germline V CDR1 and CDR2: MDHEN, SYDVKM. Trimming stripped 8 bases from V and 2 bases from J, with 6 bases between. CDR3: CASHLNTEAFF. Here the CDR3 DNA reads TGTGCCAGCCACCTAAACACTGAAGCTTTCTTT.

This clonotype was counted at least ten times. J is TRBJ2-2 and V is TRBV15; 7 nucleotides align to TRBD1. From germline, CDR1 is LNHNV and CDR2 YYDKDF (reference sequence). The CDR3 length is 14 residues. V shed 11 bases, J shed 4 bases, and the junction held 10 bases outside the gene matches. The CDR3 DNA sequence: TGTGCCTCGAAACAGGGGTTAGGCACCGGGGAGCTGTTTTTT. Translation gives CASKQGLGTGELFF.

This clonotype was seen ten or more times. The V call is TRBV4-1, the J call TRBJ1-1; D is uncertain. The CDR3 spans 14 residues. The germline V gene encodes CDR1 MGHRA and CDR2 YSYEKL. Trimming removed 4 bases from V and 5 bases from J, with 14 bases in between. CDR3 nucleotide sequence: TGCGCCAGCAGCCCGAGTCCCGGTGGAACTGAAGCTTTCTTT. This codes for CASSPSPGGTEAFF.

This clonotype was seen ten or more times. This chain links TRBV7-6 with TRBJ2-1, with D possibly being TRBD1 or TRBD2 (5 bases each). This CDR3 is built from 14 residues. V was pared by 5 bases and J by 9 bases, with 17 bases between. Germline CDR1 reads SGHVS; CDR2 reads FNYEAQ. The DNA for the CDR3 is TGTGCCAGCAGCCCCCGGGCCGGGGCGGTTGAGCAGTTCTTC. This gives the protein CASSPRAGAVEQFF.

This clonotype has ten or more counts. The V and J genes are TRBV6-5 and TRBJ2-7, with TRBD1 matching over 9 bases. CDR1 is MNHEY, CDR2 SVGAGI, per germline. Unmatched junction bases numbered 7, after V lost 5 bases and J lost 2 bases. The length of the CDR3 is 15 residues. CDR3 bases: TGTGCCAGCAGTCCCTTGTGGGACAGGGCCTACGAGCAGTACTTC. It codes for CASSPLWDRAYEQYF.

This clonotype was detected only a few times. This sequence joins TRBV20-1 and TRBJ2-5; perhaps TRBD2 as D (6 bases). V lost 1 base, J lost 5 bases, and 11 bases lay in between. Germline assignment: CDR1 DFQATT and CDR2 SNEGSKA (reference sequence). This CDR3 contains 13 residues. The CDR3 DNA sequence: TGCAGTGCTAGAGGGCTCGGGAGCGAGACCCAGTACTTC. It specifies CSARGLGSETQYF.

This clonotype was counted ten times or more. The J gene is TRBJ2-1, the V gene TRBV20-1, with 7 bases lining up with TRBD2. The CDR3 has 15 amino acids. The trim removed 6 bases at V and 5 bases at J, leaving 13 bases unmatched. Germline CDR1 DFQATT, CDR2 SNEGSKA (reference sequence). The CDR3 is CSAPMPGLPNNEQFF. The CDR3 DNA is TGCAGTGCCCCTATGCCGGGACTACCTAACAATGAGCAGTTCTTC.

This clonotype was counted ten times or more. The DNA for the CDR3 is TGTGCCAGCTCCCCCCTTGATGAAAACATTCAGTACTTC. Its protein product is CASSPLDENIQYF. This sequence joins TRBV18 and TRBJ2-4; D uncertain. The CDR3 length is 13 residues. Deletions cut 6 bases from V and 5 bases from J, with 11 bases between. Germline loops: CDR1 KGHSH, CDR2 LQKENI.

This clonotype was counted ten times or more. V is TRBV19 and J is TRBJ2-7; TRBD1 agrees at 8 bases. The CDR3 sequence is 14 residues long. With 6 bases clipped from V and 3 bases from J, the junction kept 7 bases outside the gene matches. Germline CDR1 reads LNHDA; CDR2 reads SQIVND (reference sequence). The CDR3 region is CASRATGEYYEQYF. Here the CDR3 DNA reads TGTGCCAGTAGAGCGACAGGGGAATACTACGAGCAGTACTTC.

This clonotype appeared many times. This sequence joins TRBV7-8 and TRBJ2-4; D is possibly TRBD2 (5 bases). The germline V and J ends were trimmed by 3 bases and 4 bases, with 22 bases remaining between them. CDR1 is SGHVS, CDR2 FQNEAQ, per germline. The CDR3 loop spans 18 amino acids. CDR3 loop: CASSFIRLPGIGKNIQYF. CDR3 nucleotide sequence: TGTGCCAGCAGCTTTATACGCTTGCCGGGAATTGGTAAAAACATTCAGTACTTC.

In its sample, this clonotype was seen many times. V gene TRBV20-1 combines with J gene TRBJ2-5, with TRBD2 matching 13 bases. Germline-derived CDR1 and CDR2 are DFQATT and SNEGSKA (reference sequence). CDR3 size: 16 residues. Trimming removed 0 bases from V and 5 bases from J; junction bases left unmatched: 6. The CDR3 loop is CSARDPLTSGRETQYF. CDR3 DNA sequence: TGCAGTGCTAGAGATCCCTTGACTAGCGGGAGGGAGACCCAGTACTTC.

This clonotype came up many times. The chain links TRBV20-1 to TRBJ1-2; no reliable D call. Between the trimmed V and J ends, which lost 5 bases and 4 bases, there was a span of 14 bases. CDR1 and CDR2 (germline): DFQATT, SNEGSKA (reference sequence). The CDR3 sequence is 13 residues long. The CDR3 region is CSAPVPSSYGYTF. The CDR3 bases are TGCAGTGCTCCCGTCCCGTCTTCCTATGGCTACACCTTC.

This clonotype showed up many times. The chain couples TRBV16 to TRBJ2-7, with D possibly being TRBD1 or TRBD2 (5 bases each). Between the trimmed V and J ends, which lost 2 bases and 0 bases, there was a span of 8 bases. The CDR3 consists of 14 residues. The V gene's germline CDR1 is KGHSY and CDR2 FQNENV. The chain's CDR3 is CASSQGTPSYEQYF. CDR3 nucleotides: TGTGCCAGCAGCCAAGGGACCCCCTCCTACGAGCAGTACTTC.

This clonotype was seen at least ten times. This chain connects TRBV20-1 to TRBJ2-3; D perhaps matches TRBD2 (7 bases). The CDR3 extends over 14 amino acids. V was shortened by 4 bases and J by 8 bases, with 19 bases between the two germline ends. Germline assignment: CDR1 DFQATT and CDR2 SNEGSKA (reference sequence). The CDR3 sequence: CSATIGGGFGTQYF. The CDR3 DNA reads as TGCAGTGCTACGATAGGGGGGGGTTTCGGTACGCAGTATTTT.

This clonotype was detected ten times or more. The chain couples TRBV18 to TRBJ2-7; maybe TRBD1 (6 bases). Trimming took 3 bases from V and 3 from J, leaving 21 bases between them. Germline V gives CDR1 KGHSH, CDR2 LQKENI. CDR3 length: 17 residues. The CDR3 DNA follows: TGTGCCAGCTCACCTACAGGGAACCCGATTCCCTACTACGAGCAGTACTTC. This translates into CASSPTGNPIPYYEQYF. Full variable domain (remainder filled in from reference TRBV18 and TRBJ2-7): NAGVMQNPRHLVRRRGQEARLRCSPMKGHSHVYWYRQLPEEGLKFMVYLQKENIIDESGMPKERFSAEFPKEGPSILRIQQVVRGDSAAYFCASSPTGNPIPYYEQYFGPGTRLTVT.

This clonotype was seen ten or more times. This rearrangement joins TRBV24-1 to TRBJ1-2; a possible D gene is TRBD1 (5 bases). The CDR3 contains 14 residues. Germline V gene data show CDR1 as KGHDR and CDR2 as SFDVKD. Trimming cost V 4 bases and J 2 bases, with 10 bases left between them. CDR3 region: CATSDPPGNYGYTF. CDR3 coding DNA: TGTGCCACCAGTGACCCTCCAGGGAACTATGGCTACACCTTC.

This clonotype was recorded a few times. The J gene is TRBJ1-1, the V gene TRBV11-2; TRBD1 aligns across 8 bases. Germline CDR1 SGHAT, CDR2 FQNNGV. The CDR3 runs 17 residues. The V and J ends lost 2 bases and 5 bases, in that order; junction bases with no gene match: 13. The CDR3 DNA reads TGTGCCAGCAGCTTATTACTCAGGGGGCTGAAGCGGACTGAAGCTTTCTTT. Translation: CASSLLLRGLKRTEAFF.

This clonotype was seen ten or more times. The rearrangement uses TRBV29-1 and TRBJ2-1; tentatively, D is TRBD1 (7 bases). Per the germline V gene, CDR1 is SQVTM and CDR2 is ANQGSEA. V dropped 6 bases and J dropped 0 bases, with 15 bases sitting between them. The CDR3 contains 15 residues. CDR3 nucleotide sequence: TGCAGCGTCCGCGGGACAGAGAGCTCCTACAATGAGCAGTTCTTC. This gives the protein CSVRGTESSYNEQFF.

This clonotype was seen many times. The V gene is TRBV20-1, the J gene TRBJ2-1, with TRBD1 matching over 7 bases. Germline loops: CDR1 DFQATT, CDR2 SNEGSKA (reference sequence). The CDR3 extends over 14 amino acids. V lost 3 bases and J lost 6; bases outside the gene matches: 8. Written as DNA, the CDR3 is TGCAGTGCTAGCACGGGGCCAGGGGGCAATGAGCAGTTCTTC. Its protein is CSASTGPGGNEQFF.

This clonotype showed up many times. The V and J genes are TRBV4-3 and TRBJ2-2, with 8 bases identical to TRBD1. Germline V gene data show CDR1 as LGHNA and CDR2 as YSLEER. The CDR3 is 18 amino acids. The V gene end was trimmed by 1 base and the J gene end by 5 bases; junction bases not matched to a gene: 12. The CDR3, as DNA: TGCGCCAGCAGCCAAGTTGGTTTCGCAGGGGGCTTGACCGGGGAGCTGTTTTTT. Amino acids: CASSQVGFAGGLTGELFF.

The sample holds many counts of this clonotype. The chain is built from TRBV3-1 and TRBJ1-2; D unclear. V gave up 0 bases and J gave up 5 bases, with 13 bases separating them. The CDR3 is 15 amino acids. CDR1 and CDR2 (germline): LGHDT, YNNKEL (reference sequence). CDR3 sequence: CASSQEARNTYGYTF. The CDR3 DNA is TGTGCCAGCAGCCAAGAGGCTAGAAATACTTATGGCTACACCTTC. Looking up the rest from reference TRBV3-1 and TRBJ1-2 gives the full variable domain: DTAVSQTPKYLVTQMGNDKSIKCEQNLGHDTMYWYKQDSKKFLKIMFSYNNKELIINETVPNRFSPKSPDKAHLNLHINSLELGDSAVYFCASSQEARNTYGYTFGSGTRLTVV.

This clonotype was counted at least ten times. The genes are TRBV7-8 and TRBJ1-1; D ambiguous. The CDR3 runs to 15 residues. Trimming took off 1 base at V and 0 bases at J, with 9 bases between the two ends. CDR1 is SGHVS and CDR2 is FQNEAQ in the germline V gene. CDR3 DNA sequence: TGTGCCAGCAGCTTAGAGGAGAGTATGAACACTGAAGCTTTCTTT. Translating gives CASSLEESMNTEAFF.

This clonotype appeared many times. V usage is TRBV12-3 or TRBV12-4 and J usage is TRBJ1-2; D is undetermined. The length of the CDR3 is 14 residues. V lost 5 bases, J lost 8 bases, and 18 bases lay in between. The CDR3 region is CASSPHGRLIGYTF. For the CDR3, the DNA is TGTGCCAGCAGTCCCCATGGGAGGCTTATAGGCTACACCTTC.

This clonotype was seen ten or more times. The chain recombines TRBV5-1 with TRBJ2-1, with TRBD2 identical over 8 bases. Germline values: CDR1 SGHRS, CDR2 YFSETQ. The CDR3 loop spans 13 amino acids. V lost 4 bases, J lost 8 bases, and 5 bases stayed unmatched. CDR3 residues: CASSPRGGYEQFF. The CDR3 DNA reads TGCGCCAGCAGCCCCCGGGGGGGTTATGAGCAGTTCTTC. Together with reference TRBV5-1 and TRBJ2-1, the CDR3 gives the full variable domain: KAGVTQTPRYLIKTRGQQVTLSCSPISGHRSVSWYQQTPGQGLQFLFEYFSETQRNKGNFPGRFSGRQFSNSRSEMNVSTLELGDSALYLCASSPRGGYEQFFGPGTRLTVL.

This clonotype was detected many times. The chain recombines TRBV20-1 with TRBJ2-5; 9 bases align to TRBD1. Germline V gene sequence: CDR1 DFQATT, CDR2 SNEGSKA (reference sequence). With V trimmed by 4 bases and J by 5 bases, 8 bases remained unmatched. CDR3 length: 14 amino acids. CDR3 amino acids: CSATTGGVKETQYF. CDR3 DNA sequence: TGCAGTGCTACGACAGGGGGTGTGAAGGAGACCCAGTACTTC.

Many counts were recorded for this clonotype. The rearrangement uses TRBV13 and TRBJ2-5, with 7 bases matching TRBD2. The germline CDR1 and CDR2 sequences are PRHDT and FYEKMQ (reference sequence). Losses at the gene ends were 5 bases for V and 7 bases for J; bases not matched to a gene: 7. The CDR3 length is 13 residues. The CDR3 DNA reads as TGTGCCAGCAGCCCGGCGGGGGTCGGGACCCAGTACTTC. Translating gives CASSPAGVGTQYF.